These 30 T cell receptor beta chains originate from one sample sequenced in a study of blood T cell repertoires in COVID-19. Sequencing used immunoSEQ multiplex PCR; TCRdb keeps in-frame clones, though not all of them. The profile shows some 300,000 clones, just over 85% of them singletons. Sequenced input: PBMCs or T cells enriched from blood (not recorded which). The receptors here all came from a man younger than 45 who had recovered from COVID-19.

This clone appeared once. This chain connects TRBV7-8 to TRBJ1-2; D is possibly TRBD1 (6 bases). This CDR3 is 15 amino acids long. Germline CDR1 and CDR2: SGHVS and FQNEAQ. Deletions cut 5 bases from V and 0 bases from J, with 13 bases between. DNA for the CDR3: TGTGCCAGCAGCCGAGAAAGGACAGCTAACTATGGCTACACCTTC. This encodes CASSRERTANYGYTF.

The CDR3 bases are TGTGCCAGTTCGAGTGAGACGCAGGATAATTCACCCCTCCACTTT. Translation gives CASSSETQDNSPLHF. The chain carries TRBV11-3 and TRBJ1-6; D unclear. In germline, CDR1 is SGHNT, CDR2 YENEEA. Deletions cut 9 bases from V and 5 bases from J, with 17 bases between. The CDR3 consists of 15 residues.

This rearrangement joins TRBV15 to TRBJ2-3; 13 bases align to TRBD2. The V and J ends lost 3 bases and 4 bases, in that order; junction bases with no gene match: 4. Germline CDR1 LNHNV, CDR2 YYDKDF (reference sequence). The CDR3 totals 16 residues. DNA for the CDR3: TGTGCCACCAGCAGTTGGACTAGCGGGAGTGCAGATACGCAGTATTTT. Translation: CATSSWTSGSADTQYF.

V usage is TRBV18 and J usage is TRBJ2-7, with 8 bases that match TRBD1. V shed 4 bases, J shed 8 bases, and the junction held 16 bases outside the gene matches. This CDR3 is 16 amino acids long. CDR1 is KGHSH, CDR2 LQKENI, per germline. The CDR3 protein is CASSQTGEMGYSQQYF. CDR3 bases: TGTGCCAGCTCACAGACAGGGGAGATGGGTTATTCTCAGCAGTACTTC.

CDR3 amino acids: CATSAPDGVGTEAFF. The CDR3 bases are TGTGCCACCAGCGCGCCGGACGGGGTTGGGACTGAAGCTTTCTTT. This chain uses TRBV15 with TRBJ1-1, with no clear D. Trimming shortened V by 5 bases and J by 5 bases, and 18 bases separated the two germline ends. Germline CDR1 reads LNHNV; CDR2 reads YYDKDF (reference sequence). The CDR3 loop spans 15 amino acids.

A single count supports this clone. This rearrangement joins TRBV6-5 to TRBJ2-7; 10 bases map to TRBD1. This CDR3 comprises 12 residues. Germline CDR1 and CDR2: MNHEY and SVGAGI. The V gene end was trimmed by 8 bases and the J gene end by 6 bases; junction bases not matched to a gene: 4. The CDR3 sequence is CASAGTGVEQYF. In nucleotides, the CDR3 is TGTGCCAGCGCCGGGACAGGGGTCGAGCAGTACTTC.

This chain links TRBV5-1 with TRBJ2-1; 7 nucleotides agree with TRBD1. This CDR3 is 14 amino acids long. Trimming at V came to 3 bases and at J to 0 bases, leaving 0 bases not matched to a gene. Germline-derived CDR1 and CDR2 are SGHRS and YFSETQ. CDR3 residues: CASSSGGSYNEQFF. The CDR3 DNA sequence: TGCGCCAGCAGCTCAGGGGGCTCCTACAATGAGCAGTTCTTC.

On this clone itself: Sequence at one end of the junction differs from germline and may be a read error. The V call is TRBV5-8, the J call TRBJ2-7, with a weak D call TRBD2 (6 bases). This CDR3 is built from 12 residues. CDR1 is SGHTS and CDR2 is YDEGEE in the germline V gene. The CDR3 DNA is TGTGCCAGCAGCTGGTACAAGCTTGGGGGAGGCTTC. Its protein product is CASSWYKLGGGF.

DNA of the CDR3: TGTGCCAGCGGAGTTGGAGTGGCTGGGGAAAAACTGTTTTTT. Residues: CASGVGVAGEKLFF. V usage is TRBV28 and J usage is TRBJ1-4; D is undetermined. The CDR3 extends over 14 amino acids. The V end was cut by 8 bases, the J end by 8 bases, with 18 bases between. Germline V gene sequence: CDR1 MDHEN, CDR2 SYDVKM.

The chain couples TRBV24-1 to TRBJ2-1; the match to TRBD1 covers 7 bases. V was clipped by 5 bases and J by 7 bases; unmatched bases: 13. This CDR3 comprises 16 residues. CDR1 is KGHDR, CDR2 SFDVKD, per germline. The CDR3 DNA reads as TGTGCCACCAGTGTCCGAACAGGGGTTGGCCGAAATGAGCAGTTCTTC. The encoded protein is CATSVRTGVGRNEQFF.

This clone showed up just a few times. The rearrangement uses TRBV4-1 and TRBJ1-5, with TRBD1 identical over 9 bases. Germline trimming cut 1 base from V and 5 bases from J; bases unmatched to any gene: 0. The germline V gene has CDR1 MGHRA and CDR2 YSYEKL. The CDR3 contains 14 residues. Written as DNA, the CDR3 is TGCGCCAGCAGCCAAGGGACAGGGGATCAGCCCCAGCATTTT. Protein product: CASSQGTGDQPQHF.

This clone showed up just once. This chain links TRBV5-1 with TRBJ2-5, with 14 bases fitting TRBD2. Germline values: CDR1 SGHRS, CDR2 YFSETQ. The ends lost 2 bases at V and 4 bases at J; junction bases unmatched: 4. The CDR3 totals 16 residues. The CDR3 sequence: CASSLPGTSGGETQYF. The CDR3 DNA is TGCGCCAGCAGCTTACCCGGGACTAGCGGGGGAGAGACCCAGTACTTC.

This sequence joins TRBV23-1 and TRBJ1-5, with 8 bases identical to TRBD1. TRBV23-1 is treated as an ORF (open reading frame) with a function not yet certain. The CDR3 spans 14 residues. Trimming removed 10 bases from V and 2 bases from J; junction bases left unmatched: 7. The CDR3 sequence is CATKPGQGNQPQHF. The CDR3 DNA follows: TGCGCCACCAAACCGGGACAGGGCAATCAGCCCCAGCATTTT.

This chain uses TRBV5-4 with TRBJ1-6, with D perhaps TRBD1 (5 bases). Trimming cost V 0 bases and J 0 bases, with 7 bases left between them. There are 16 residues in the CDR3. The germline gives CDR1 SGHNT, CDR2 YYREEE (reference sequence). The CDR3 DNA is TGTGCCAGCAGCTTGGGACAGACCTCCTATAATTCACCCCTCCACTTT. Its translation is CASSLGQTSYNSPLHF.

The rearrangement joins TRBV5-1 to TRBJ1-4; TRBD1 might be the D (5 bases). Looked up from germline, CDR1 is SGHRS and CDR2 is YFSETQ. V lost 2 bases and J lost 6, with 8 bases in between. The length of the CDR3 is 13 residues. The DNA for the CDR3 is TGCGCCAGCAGCTTCCAGGGCTATGAAAAACTGTTTTTT. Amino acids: CASSFQGYEKLFF.

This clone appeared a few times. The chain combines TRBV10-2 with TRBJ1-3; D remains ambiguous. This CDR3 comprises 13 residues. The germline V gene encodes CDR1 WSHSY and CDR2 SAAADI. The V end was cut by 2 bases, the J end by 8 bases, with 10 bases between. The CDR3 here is CASSEASRDTIYF. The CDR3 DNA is TGCGCCAGCAGTGAGGCCTCGAGGGACACCATATATTTT.

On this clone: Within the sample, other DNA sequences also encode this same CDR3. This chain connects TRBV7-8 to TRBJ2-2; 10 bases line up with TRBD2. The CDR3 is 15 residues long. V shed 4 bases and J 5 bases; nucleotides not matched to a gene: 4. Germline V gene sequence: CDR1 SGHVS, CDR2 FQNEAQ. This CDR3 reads CASSSSGRGTGELFF. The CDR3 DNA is TGTGCCAGCAGCTCGAGCGGGAGGGGAACCGGGGAGCTGTTTTTT.

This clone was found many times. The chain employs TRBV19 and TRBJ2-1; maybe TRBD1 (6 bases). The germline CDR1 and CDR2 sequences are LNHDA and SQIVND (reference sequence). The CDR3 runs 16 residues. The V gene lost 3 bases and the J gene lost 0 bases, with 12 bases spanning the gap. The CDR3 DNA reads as TGTGCCAGTAGTATCCACGGACAGAGCTCCTACAATGAGCAGTTCTTC. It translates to CASSIHGQSSYNEQFF. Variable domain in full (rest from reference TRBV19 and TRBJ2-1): DGGITQSPKYLFRKEGQNVTLSCEQNLNHDAMYWYRQDPGQGLRLIYYSQIVNDFQKGDIAEGYSVSREKKESFPLTVTSAQKNPTAFYLCASSIHGQSSYNEQFFGPGTRLTVL.

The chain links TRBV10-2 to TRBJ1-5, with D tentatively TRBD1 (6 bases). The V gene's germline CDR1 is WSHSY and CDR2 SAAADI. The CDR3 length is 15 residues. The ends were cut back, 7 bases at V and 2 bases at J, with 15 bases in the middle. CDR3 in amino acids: CASNKGGRGNQPQHF. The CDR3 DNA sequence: TGCGCCAGCAACAAGGGGGGGCGAGGCAATCAGCCCCAGCATTTT.

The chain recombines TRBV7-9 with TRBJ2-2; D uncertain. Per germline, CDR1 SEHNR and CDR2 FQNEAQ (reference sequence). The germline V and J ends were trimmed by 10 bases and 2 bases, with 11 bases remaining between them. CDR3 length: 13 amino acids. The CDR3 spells CANGSANTGELFF. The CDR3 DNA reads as TGTGCCAACGGGTCAGCAAACACCGGGGAGCTGTTTTTT.

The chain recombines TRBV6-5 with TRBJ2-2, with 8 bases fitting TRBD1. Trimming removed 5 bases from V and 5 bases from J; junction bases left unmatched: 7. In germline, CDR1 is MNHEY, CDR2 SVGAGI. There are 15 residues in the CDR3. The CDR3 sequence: CASSPSTGVTGELFF. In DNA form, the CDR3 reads TGTGCCAGCAGTCCTTCGACAGGGGTTACCGGGGAGCTGTTTTTT.

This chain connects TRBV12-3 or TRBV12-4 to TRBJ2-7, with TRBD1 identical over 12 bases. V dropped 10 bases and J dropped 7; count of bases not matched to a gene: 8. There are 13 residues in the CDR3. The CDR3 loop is CAITRDRGHEQYF. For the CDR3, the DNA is TGTGCCATAACCCGGGACAGGGGGCATGAGCAGTACTTC.

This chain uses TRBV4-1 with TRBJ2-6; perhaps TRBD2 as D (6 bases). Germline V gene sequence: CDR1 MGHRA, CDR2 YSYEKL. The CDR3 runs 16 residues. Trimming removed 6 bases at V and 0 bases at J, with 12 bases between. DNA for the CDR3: TGCGCCAGCAGGCGGGAAGGTAGCTCTGGGGCCAACGTCCTGACTTTC. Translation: CASRREGSSGANVLTF.

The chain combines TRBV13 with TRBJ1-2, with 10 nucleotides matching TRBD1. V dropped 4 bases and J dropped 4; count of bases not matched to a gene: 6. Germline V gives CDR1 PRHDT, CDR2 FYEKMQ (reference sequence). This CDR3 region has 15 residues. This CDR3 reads CASSSRDRGPYGYTF. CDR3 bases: TGTGCCAGCAGCTCCCGGGACAGGGGCCCCTATGGCTACACCTTC.

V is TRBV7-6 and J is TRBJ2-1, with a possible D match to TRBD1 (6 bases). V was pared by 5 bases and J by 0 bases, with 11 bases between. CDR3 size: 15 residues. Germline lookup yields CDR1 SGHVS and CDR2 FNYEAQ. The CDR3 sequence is CASSRQASSYNEQFF. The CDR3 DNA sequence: TGTGCCAGCAGCCGACAGGCGAGCTCCTACAATGAGCAGTTCTTC.

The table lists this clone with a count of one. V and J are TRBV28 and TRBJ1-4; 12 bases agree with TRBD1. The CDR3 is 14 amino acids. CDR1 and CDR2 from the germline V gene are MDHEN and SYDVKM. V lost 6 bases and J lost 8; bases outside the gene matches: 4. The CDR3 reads CASRGTGGREKLFF. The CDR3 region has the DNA TGTGCCAGCAGAGGGACAGGGGGCCGAGAAAAACTGTTTTTT.

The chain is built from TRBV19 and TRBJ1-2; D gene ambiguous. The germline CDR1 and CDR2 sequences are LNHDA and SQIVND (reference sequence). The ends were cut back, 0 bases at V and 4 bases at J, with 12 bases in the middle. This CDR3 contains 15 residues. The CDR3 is CASSIDRVTLYGYTF. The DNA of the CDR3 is TGTGCCAGTAGTATAGATCGGGTCACCCTCTATGGCTACACCTTC.

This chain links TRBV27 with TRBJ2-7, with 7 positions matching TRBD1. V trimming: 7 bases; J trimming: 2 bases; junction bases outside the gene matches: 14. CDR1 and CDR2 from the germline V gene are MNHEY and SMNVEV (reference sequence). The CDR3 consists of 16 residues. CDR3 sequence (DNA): TGTGCCAGCACCCCTCGCCCAACAGGGGACCCCTACGAGCAGTACTTC. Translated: CASTPRPTGDPYEQYF.

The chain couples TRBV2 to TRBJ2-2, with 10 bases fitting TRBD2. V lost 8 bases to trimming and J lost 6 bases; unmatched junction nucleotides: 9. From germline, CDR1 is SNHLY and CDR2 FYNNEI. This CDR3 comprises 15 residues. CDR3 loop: CASGPLAGVAGELFF. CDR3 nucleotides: TGTGCCAGCGGCCCTCTAGCGGGGGTGGCCGGGGAGCTGTTTTTT.

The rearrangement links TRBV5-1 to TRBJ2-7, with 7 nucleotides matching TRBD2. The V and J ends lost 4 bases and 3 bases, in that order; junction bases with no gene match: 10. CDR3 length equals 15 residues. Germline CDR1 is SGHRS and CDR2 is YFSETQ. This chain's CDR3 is CASSHLAGPDYEQYF. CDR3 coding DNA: TGCGCCAGCAGCCACTTAGCGGGCCCAGACTACGAGCAGTACTTC.